Listed below are T cell receptor beta chains from one sample, sequenced in a study of CD4 T cells in relation to SARS-CoV-2 and coronaviruses. No antigen has been identified for these receptors. Sequencing was performed with immunoSEQ multiplex PCR; in TCRdb, only in-frame clones are kept and a portion is missing. The table shows roughly 11,000 clones, with around 80% occurring only once. Specimen: CD4+ T cells from PBMCs, cultured in vitro. The receptors shown here come from a human donor in good health. The CDR3 runs from the conserved cysteine through the conserved F or W. The order of the fields is V gene, J gene, clone size, D gene, CDR3 DNA, CDR3 protein. D genes are given only for firm matches. Clone size, where shown, is once, few, many, or a class for clones that have expanded.

v_call: TRBV18; j_call: TRBJ2-2; clone_size: NA; d_call: TRBD2; cdr3_nt: TGTGCCAGCTCAGGGGGACTAACGGCCGGGGAGCTGTTTTTT; cdr3_aa: CASSGGLTAGELFF
v_call: TRBV29-1; j_call: TRBJ1-2; clone_size: NA; d_call: TRBD1; cdr3_nt: TGCAGCGTGGACAGGGGGAACTATGGCTACACCTTC; cdr3_aa: CSVDRGNYGYTF
v_call: TRBV24-1; j_call: TRBJ2-1; clone_size: NA; d_call: TRBD1; cdr3_nt: TGTGCCACCAGTGATTCCGGAGCGGGACAGGGGAATAATGAGCAGTTCTTC; cdr3_aa: CATSDSGAGQGNNEQFF
v_call: TRBV2; j_call: TRBJ2-2; clone_size: NA; d_call: NA; cdr3_nt: TGTGCCAGCAGGCAGGGAACCGCGAACACCGGGGAGCTGTTTTTT; cdr3_aa: CASRQGTANTGELFF
v_call: TRBV30; j_call: TRBJ2-7; clone_size: NA; d_call: NA; cdr3_nt: TGTGCCTGGAGTGTACGAGGGTCGAGCTACGAGCAGTACTTC; cdr3_aa: CAWSVRGSSYEQYF
v_call: TRBV6-5; j_call: TRBJ1-2; clone_size: once; d_call: NA; cdr3_nt: TGTGCCAGCACCACCGGGGCCTCAAGGGGCTACACCTTC; cdr3_aa: CASTTGASRGYTF
v_call: TRBV4-3; j_call: TRBJ1-2; clone_size: NA; d_call: NA; cdr3_nt: TGCGCCAGCAGCCAAGATTTCACCTATGGCTACACCTTC; cdr3_aa: CASSQDFTYGYTF
v_call: TRBV12-3/TRBV12-4; j_call: TRBJ1-2; clone_size: NA; d_call: NA; cdr3_nt: TGTGCCAGCAGTCCAGGGCCAGGGTATGGCTACACCTTC; cdr3_aa: CASSPGPGYGYTF
v_call: TRBV20-1; j_call: TRBJ1-1; clone_size: NA; d_call: NA; cdr3_nt: TGCAGTGCTATGTTGAACACTGAAGCTTTCTTT; cdr3_aa: CSAMLNTEAFF
v_call: TRBV10-3; j_call: TRBJ2-7; clone_size: NA; d_call: NA; cdr3_nt: TGTGCCATCGCCCCCAGGGCTAACTACGAGCAGTACTTC; cdr3_aa: CAIAPRANYEQYF
v_call: TRBV4-1; j_call: TRBJ2-3; clone_size: NA; d_call: TRBD1; cdr3_nt: TGCGCCAGCAGCCAAGCTTTACCCGGGACAGGACGGGCAGATACGCAGTATTTT; cdr3_aa: CASSQALPGTGRADTQYF
v_call: TRBV6-5; j_call: TRBJ2-7; clone_size: NA; d_call: NA; cdr3_nt: TGTGCCAGCAGTTACGCCGAGGGCGAGCAGTACTTC; cdr3_aa: CASSYAEGEQYF
v_call: TRBV2; j_call: TRBJ2-3; clone_size: NA; d_call: TRBD2; cdr3_nt: TGTGCCAGCAGTGGGCCCAGCGGGAGGCCCCAGGCGCAGTATTTT; cdr3_aa: CASSGPSGRPQAQYF
v_call: TRBV12-5; j_call: TRBJ2-1; clone_size: NA; d_call: NA; cdr3_nt: TGTGCTAGTGGTTTTTCGGGATACAATGAGCAGTTCTTC; cdr3_aa: CASGFSGYNEQFF
v_call: TRBV12-5; j_call: TRBJ2-2; clone_size: NA; d_call: NA; cdr3_nt: TGTGCTATGGTCAGCCCAGGAGTTGCCGGGGAGCTGTTTTTT; cdr3_aa: CAMVSPGVAGELFF
v_call: TRBV4-1; j_call: TRBJ2-7; clone_size: NA; d_call: NA; cdr3_nt: TGCGCCAGCAGCCCCCTAAGGCAACTCTCAGACGAGCAGTACTTC; cdr3_aa: CASSPLRQLSDEQYF
v_call: TRBV6-2/TRBV6-3; j_call: TRBJ2-3; clone_size: NA; d_call: TRBD2; cdr3_nt: TGTGCCAGCAGTTACTCGAGGCTAGCGGGGGCTAGCACAGATACGCAGTATTTT; cdr3_aa: CASSYSRLAGASTDTQYF
v_call: TRBV5-3; j_call: TRBJ2-1; clone_size: NA; d_call: NA; cdr3_nt: TGTGCCAGAATCGCGGTCATGAGGGGTGGGAACAATGAGCAGTTCTTC; cdr3_aa: CARIAVMRGGNNEQFF
v_call: TRBV7-9; j_call: TRBJ1-4; clone_size: NA; d_call: NA; cdr3_nt: TGTGCCAGCAGCATGAGTCAGGGGAGGGAAAAACTGTTTTTT; cdr3_aa: CASSMSQGREKLFF
v_call: TRBV13; j_call: TRBJ1-3; clone_size: NA; d_call: TRBD1; cdr3_nt: TGTGCCAGCAGCCGGGACAGGGAGGCCGGAAACACCATATATTTT; cdr3_aa: CASSRDREAGNTIYF
v_call: TRBV5-1; j_call: TRBJ1-2; clone_size: few; d_call: NA; cdr3_nt: TGCGCCAGCAGCTTGACGGAGAGGCATGGCTACACCTTC; cdr3_aa: CASSLTERHGYTF
v_call: TRBV4-2; j_call: TRBJ2-4; clone_size: NA; d_call: NA; cdr3_nt: TGTGCCAGCAGCCAATATCAGGGGTTAGCCAAAAACATTCAGTACTTC; cdr3_aa: CASSQYQGLAKNIQYF
v_call: TRBV4-3; j_call: TRBJ1-3; clone_size: NA; d_call: NA; cdr3_nt: TGCGCCAGCAGCCAAGATTATGGCGTTGCTGGAAACACCATATATTTT; cdr3_aa: CASSQDYGVAGNTIYF
v_call: TRBV29-1; j_call: TRBJ2-5; clone_size: NA; d_call: TRBD1; cdr3_nt: TGCAGCGCCTCGGGACAGGGAGGAGAGACCCAGTACTTC; cdr3_aa: CSASGQGGETQYF
v_call: TRBV4-3; j_call: TRBJ1-1; clone_size: once; d_call: NA; cdr3_nt: TGCGCCAGCAGCCGACACGAGGGAACGGGCACTGAAGCTTTCTTT; cdr3_aa: CASSRHEGTGTEAFF
v_call: TRBV7-2; j_call: TRBJ2-7; clone_size: NA; d_call: TRBD1; cdr3_nt: TGTGCCAGCAGCCCCCAGGGGACAGGGAAGGCCGAGCAGTACTTC; cdr3_aa: CASSPQGTGKAEQYF
v_call: TRBV3-1/TRBV3-2; j_call: TRBJ2-2; clone_size: few; d_call: NA; cdr3_nt: TGTGCCAGCAGCCAGGGGCAGTCTTCGGGGGAGCTGTTTTTT; cdr3_aa: CASSQGQSSGELFF
v_call: TRBV7-7; j_call: TRBJ2-3; clone_size: NA; d_call: NA; cdr3_nt: TGTGCTAGCAGCTTAGGGGCCGGGGGCGCGACAGTGGATACGCAGTATTTT; cdr3_aa: CASSLGAGGATVDTQYF
v_call: TRBV5-6; j_call: TRBJ2-3; clone_size: NA; d_call: TRBD1; cdr3_nt: TGTGCCAGCAGTGATGGACAGGGCACAGATACGCAGTATTTT; cdr3_aa: CASSDGQGTDTQYF
v_call: TRBV18; j_call: TRBJ1-5; clone_size: NA; d_call: NA; cdr3_nt: TGTGCCAGCTCACCAGAGGGAAACAATTGGCCCCAGCATTTT; cdr3_aa: CASSPEGNNWPQHF
v_call: TRBV27; j_call: TRBJ2-3; clone_size: NA; d_call: TRBD2; cdr3_nt: TGTGCCAGCAGTTTAGAGGGACTAGCGGGTTCAGATACGCAGTATTTT; cdr3_aa: CASSLEGLAGSDTQYF
v_call: TRBV18; j_call: TRBJ2-7; clone_size: NA; d_call: NA; cdr3_nt: TGTGCCAGCTCACCACCGGGTAGCGCCTTCTACGAGCAGTACTTC; cdr3_aa: CASSPPGSAFYEQYF
v_call: TRBV2; j_call: TRBJ2-7; clone_size: NA; d_call: NA; cdr3_nt: TGTGCCAGCAAGGGAATCAGGTACTACGAGCAGTACTTC; cdr3_aa: CASKGIRYYEQYF
v_call: TRBV6-6; j_call: TRBJ1-2; clone_size: NA; d_call: NA; cdr3_nt: TGTGCCAGCAGTTACTCTGGGATAGGTAGAGGCTACACCTTC; cdr3_aa: CASSYSGIGRGYTF
v_call: TRBV3-1/TRBV3-2; j_call: TRBJ2-3; clone_size: NA; d_call: NA; cdr3_nt: TGTGCCAGCAGCCAAGGTCCAGACCCGAGCACAGATACGCAGTATTTT; cdr3_aa: CASSQGPDPSTDTQYF
v_call: TRBV10-3; j_call: TRBJ1-3; clone_size: NA; d_call: NA; cdr3_nt: TGTGCCATCATTAAAGAGGCAGTCTCTGGAAACACCATATATTTT; cdr3_aa: CAIIKEAVSGNTIYF
v_call: TRBV19; j_call: TRBJ2-3; clone_size: few; d_call: NA; cdr3_nt: TGTGCCAGTAGTATTTGGACTGCGGCAGATACGCAGTATTTT; cdr3_aa: CASSIWTAADTQYF
v_call: TRBV3-1/TRBV3-2; j_call: TRBJ1-3; clone_size: NA; d_call: TRBD1; cdr3_nt: TGTGCCAGCAGCCAAGGCACGCAGGGGGCAACCATATATTTT; cdr3_aa: CASSQGTQGATIYF
v_call: TRBV12-3/TRBV12-4; j_call: TRBJ1-1; clone_size: once; d_call: NA; cdr3_nt: TGTGCCAGCAGTTTCCGACAGAATGAAGCTTTCTTT; cdr3_aa: CASSFRQNEAFF